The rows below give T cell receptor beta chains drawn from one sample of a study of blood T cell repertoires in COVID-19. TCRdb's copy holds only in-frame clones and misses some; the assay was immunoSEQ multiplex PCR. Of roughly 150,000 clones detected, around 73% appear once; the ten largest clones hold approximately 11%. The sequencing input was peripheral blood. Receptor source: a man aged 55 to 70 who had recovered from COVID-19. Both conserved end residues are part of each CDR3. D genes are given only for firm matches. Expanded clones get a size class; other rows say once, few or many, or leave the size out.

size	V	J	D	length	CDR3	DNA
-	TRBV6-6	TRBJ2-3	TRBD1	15	CAGQGGTGGTDTQYF	TGTGCCGGCCAGGGCGGGACAGGGGGCACAGATACGCAGTATTTT
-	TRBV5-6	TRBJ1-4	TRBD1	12	CASSRTGGKLFF	TGTGCCAGCAGCAGGACAGGGGGGAAACTGTTTTTT
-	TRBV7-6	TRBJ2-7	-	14	CASSLGQVNNEQYF	TGTGCCAGCAGCTTAGGACAGGTTAACAACGAGCAGTACTTC
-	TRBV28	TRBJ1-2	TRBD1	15	CASSPGTGEDYGYTF	TGTGCCAGCAGTCCCGGGACAGGCGAAGACTATGGCTACACCTTC
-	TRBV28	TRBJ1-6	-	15	CASSSRASNNSPLHF	TGTGCCAGCAGTAGCAGGGCTTCGAATAATTCACCCCTCCACTTT
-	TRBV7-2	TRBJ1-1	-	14	CASSLNGLNTEAFF	TGTGCCAGCAGCTTAAATGGGCTGAACACTGAAGCTTTCTTT
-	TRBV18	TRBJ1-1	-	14	CASSPGHPNTEAFF	TGTGCCAGCTCACCTGGGCACCCGAACACTGAAGCTTTCTTT
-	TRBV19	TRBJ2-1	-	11	CASVEGYEQFF	TGTGCCAGTGTGGAGGGCTATGAGCAGTTCTTC
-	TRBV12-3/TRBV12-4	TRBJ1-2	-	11	CASSSGGDYTF	TGTGCCAGCAGTTCCGGGGGTGACTACACCTTC
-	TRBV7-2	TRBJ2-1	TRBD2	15	CASSTSGGAGNEQFF	TGTGCCAGCAGCACAAGCGGGGGGGCTGGGAATGAGCAGTTCTTC
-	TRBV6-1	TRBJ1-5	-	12	CASSEALAPQHF	TGTGCCAGCAGTGAAGCGCTGGCCCCCCAGCATTTT
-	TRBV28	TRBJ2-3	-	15	CASSLIQGFTDTQYF	TGTGCCAGCAGTTTGATACAGGGCTTCACAGATACGCAGTATTTT
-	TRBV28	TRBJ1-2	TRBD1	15	CASSPPRTGDYGYTF	TGTGCCAGCAGTCCCCCAAGGACAGGGGACTATGGCTACACCTTC
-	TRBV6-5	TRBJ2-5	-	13	CASSGTIQETQYF	TGTGCCAGCAGCGGGACAATCCAAGAGACCCAGTACTTC
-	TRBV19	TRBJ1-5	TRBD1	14	CASSPGTGEKPQHF	TGTGCCAGTAGTCCAGGGACAGGCGAGAAGCCCCAGCATTTT
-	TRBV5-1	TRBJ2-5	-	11	CASSLLETQYF	TGCGCCAGCAGCTTGCTCGAGACCCAGTACTTC
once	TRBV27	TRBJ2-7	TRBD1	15	CASSPPGQGNHEQYF	TGTGCCAGCAGTCCCCCGGGACAGGGGAATCACGAGCAGTACTTC
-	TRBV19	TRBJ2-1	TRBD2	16	CASSSGLAGGIHEQFF	TGTGCCAGTAGTTCGGGACTAGCGGGGGGGATCCATGAGCAGTTCTTC
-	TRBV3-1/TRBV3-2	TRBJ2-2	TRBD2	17	CASSPIGERGHTGELFF	TGTGCCAGCAGCCCCATTGGGGAGCGGGGCCACACCGGGGAGCTGTTTTTT
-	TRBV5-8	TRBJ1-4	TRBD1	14	CASTPGTVNEKLFF	TGTGCCAGCACCCCCGGGACAGTTAATGAAAAACTGTTTTTT
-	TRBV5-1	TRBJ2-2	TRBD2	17	CASSPLGAGANTGELFF	TGCGCCAGCAGCCCTTTGGGAGCGGGGGCCAACACCGGGGAGCTGTTTTTT
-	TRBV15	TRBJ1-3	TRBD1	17	CATSRVVDRGVGNTIYF	TGTGCCACCAGCAGAGTAGTAGACAGGGGAGTTGGAAACACCATATATTTT
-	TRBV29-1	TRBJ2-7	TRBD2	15	CSVVGLAGISYEQYF	TGCAGCGTTGTTGGACTAGCGGGCATCTCCTACGAGCAGTACTTC
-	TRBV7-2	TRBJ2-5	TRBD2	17	CASSLGPPAGGRETQYF	TGTGCCAGCAGCTTAGGGCCCCCCGCGGGGGGCAGGGAGACCCAGTACTTC
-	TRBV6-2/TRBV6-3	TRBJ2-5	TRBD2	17	CASSYSGTSGAPETQYF	TGTGCCAGCAGTTACTCTGGGACTAGCGGGGCCCCCGAGACCCAGTACTTC
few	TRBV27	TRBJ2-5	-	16	CASSLYETSTPETQYF	TGTGCCAGCAGTTTATATGAGACTTCCACCCCAGAGACCCAGTACTTC
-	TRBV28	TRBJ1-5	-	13	CASSSIRNQPQHF	TGTGCCAGCAGTTCAATACGGAATCAGCCCCAGCATTTT
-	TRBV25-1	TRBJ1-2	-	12	CASSPGYYGYTF	TGTGCCAGCAGTCCAGGGTACTATGGCTACACCTTC
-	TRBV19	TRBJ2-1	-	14	CASSIGQDYNEQFF	TGTGCCAGTAGTATAGGACAGGACTACAATGAGCAGTTCTTC
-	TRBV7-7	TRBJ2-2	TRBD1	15	CAVGRGQANTGELFF	TGTGCTGTAGGCCGGGGACAGGCAAACACCGGGGAGCTGTTTTTT
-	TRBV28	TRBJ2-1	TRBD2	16	CASRPSGRASYNEQFF	TGTGCCAGCAGGCCTAGCGGGAGAGCCTCCTACAATGAGCAGTTCTTC
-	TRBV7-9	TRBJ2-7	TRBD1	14	CASSPDRGFYEQYF	TGTGCCAGCAGCCCAGACAGGGGATTTTACGAGCAGTACTTC
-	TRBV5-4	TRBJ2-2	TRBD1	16	CASSLSGGVPTGELFF	TGTGCCAGCAGCCTTTCAGGGGGCGTCCCCACCGGGGAGCTGTTTTTT
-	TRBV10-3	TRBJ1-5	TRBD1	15	CAISVGQGRNQPQHF	TGTGCCATCAGCGTGGGACAGGGGAGAAATCAGCCCCAGCATTTT
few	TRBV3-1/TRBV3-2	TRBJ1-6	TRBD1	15	CASSQVTGSNSPLHF	TGTGCCAGCAGCCAAGTGACAGGGAGTAATTCACCCCTCCACTTT
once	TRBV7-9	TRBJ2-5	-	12	CASSSDSPAQYF	TGTGCCAGCAGCTCGGACTCCCCGGCCCAGTACTTC
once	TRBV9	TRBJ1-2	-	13	CASSVGPTYGYTF	TGTGCCAGCAGCGTAGGCCCTACCTATGGCTACACCTTC
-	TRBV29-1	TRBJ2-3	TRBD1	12	CSARQGADTQYF	TGCAGCGCCCGACAGGGGGCAGATACGCAGTATTTT
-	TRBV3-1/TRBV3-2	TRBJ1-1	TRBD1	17	CASSSRQGSDFGTEAFF	TGTGCCAGCAGCTCACGACAGGGAAGCGACTTCGGAACTGAAGCTTTCTTT
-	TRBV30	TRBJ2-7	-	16	CAWSVLTKRGSYEQYF	TGTGCCTGGAGTGTACTCACCAAGCGAGGATCCTACGAGCAGTACTTC
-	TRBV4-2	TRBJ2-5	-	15	CASSQERLRPGTQYF	TGTGCCAGCAGCCAAGAAAGGCTCCGCCCAGGGACCCAGTACTTC
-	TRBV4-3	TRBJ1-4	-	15	CASSPQEGVNEKLFF	TGCGCCAGCAGCCCTCAGGAGGGTGTTAATGAAAAACTGTTTTTT
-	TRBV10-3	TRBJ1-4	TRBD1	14	CAISVGQEGEKLFF	TGTGCCATCAGTGTGGGACAGGAGGGAGAAAAACTGTTTTTT
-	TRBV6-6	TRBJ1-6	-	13	CASSNGGNSPLHF	TGTGCCAGTTCGAACGGCGGGAATTCACCCCTCCACTTT
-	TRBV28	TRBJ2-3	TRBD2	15	CASSLSAGGRDTQYF	TGTGCCAGCAGTTTATCGGCGGGGGGGCGAGATACGCAGTATTTT
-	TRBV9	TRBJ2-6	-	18	CASSEPTVGSSGANVLTF	TGTGCCAGCAGCGAGCCCACGGTAGGGAGCTCTGGGGCCAACGTCCTGACTTTC
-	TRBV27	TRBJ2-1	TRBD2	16	CASSLGWTSGGDEQFF	TGTGCCAGCAGTTTAGGCTGGACTAGCGGGGGCGATGAGCAGTTCTTC
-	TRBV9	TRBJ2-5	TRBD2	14	CASSPGGRGETQYF	TGTGCCAGCAGCCCGGGGGGTAGGGGAGAGACCCAGTACTTC
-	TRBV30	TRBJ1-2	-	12	CAWSGLRYGYTF	TGTGCCTGGAGTGGACTCAGATATGGCTACACCTTC